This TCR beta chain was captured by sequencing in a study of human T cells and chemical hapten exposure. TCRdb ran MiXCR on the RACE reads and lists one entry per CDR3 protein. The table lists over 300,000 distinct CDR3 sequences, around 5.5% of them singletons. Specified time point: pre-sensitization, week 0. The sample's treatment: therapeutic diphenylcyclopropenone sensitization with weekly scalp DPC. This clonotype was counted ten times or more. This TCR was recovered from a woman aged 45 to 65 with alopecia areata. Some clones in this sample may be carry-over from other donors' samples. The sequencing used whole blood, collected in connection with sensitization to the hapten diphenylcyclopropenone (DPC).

Here the CDR3 reads CASSLVLSTDTQYF. The CDR3 nucleotides read TGTGCCAGCAGTTTAGTCTTAAGCACAGATACGCAGTATTTT. The V gene is TRBV27, the J gene TRBJ2-3; no definite D call. The V end lost 2 bases, the J end lost 0 bases, and 6 bases lay between the germline ends. The CDR3 sequence is 14 residues long. Germline V gene lookup returns CDR1 MNHEY and CDR2 SMNVEV (reference sequence).